This TCR beta chain was captured in a study of blood T cell repertoires in COVID-19. Whole-study context: In each case, the material was cDNA or gDNA derived from T cells, B-cell-depleted T cells, or PBMCs.

Individuals aged 18 to 89 years were recruited from 24 US areas. Participants in the exposed group had met a COVID-19 case in the 2 weeks before joining the study. Source study methods: The assay estimated nucleated cells by amplifying reference gene primers. Sequencing used immunoSEQ multiplex PCR; TCRdb keeps in-frame clones, though not all of them. Clone size and the V and J calls come from that table; the DNA yielded D and trimming. The sample includes hundreds of thousands of clones, 90% of them seen just once. With 5 bases removed from V and 4 bases from J, the gap between germline ends came to 6 bases. Germline V gene sequence: CDR1 LGHDT, CDR2 YNNKEL (reference sequence). The CDR3 is 12 amino acids.

Specimen: PBMCs or T cells enriched from blood (not recorded which). This clonotype was sampled from a man in his thirties or forties who had been exposed to COVID-19. The chain recombines TRBV3-1 (or the pseudogene TRBV3-2) with TRBJ2-1; D gene uncertain. CDR3 coding DNA: TGTGCCAGCAGCTCCCAATACAATGAGCAGTTCTTC. Residues: CASSSQYNEQFF.